The entry below describes one T cell receptor beta chain. Its antigen is unknown. The CDR3 is 11 residues long. Trimming removed 11 bases from V and 8 bases from J, with 15 bases in between. CDR1 and CDR2 from the germline V gene are MNHEY and SVGAGI. Here immunoSEQ multiplex PCR was the method, and the copy in TCRdb shows in-frame clones only, minus some. The table has over 75,000 clones, 90% seen once; the top ten hold about 3%. This record comes from a study of T cell responses to AZD1222 COVID-19 vaccine. Study-wide findings and caveats: Sampling captured repertoires only after the peak T cell response. Variant regions that are unmutated are reportedly the target of nearly half of spike-specific TCRs. Seropositive AZD1222 recipients at baseline numbered only 5 to 7. Clonal diversity was possibly underestimated, and white British individuals and females predominated among donors.

V is TRBV6-5 and J is TRBJ1-2; D gene uncertain. The sequenced sample was peripheral blood, obtained on day 0 of AZD1222 vaccination. The receptor was derived from an adult in good health. Written as DNA, the CDR3 is TGTGCCGCCGCGACTATCGGCGGCTACACCTTC. It yields the protein CAAATIGGYTF.